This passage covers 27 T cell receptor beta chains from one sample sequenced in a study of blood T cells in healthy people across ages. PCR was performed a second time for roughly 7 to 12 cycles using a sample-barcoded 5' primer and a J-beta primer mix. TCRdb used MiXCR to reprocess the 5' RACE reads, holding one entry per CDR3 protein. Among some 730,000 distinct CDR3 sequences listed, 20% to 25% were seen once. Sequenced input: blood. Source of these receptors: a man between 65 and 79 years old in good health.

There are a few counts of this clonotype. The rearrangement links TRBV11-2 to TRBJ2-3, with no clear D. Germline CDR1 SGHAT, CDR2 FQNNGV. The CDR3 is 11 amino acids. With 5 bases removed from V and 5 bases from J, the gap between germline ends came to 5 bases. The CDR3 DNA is TGTGCCAGCAGCACCTTAGATACGCAGTATTTT. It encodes CASSTLDTQYF.

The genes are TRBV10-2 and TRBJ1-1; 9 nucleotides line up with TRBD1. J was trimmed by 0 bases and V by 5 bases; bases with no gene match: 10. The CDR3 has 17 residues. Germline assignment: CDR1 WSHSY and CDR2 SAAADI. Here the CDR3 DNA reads TGCGCCAGCAGTCAGAACAGGGGGCAAGGACTGAACACTGAAGCTTTCTTT. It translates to CASSQNRGQGLNTEAFF.

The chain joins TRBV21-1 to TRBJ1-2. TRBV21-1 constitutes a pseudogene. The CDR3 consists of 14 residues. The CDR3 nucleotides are TGTGCCAGCAGCTTGCAACCAATAGGCTATGGCTACACCTTC. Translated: CASSLQPIGYGYTF.

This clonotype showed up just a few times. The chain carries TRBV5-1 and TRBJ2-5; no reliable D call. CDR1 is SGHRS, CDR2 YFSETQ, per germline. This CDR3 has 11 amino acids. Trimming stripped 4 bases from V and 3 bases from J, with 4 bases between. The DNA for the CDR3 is TGCGCCAGCAGCGAAAAAGAGACCCAGTACTTC. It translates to CASSEKETQYF.

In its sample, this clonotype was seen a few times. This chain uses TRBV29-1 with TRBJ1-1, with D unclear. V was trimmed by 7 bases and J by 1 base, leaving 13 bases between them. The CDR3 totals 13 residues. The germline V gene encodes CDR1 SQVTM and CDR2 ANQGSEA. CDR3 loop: CSALGTQNTEAFF. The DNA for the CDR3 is TGCAGCGCCCTGGGAACTCAGAACACTGAAGCTTTCTTT. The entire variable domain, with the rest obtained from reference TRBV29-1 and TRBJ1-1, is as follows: SAVISQKPSRDICQRGTSLTIQCQVDSQVTMMFWYRQQPGQSLTLIATANQGSEATYESGFVIDKFPISRPNLTFSTLTVSNMSPEDSSIYLCSALGTQNTEAFFGQGTRLTVV.

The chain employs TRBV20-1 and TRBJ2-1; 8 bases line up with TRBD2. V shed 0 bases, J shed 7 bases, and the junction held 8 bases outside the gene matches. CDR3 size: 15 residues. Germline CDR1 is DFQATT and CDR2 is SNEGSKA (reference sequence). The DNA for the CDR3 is TGCAGTGCTAGAGATCAGGGACTAGGGATAAATGAGCAGTTCTTC. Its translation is CSARDQGLGINEQFF.

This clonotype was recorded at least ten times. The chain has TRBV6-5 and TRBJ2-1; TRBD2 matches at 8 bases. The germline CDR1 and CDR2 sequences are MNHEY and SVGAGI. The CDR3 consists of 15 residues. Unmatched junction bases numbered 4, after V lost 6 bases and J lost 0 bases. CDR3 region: CASRLAARSYNEQFF. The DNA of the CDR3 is TGTGCCAGCAGACTAGCGGCCCGCTCCTACAATGAGCAGTTCTTC.

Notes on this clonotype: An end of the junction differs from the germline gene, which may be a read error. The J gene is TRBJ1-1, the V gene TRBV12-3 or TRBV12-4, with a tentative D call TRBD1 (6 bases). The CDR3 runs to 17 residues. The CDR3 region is CGSSQIRDTIMNTEAFF. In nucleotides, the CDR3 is TGTGGCAGCAGCCAAATCCGGGACACTATTATGAACACTGAAGCTTTCTTT.

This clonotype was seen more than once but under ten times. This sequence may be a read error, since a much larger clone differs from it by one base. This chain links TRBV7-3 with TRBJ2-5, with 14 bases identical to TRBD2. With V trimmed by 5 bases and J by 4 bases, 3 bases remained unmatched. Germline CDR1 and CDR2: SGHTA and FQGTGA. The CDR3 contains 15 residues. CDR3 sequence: CASSMGLAGVETQYF. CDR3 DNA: TGTGCCAGCAGCATGGGACTAGCGGGAGTAGAGACCCAGTACTTC.

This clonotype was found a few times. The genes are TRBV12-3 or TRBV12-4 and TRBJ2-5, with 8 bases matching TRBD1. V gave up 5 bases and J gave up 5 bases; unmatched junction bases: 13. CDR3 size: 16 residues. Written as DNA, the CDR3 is TGTGCCAGCAGTCCCCTCGAATCAGGGGGCGGGGAGACCCAGTACTTC. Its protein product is CASSPLESGGGETQYF.

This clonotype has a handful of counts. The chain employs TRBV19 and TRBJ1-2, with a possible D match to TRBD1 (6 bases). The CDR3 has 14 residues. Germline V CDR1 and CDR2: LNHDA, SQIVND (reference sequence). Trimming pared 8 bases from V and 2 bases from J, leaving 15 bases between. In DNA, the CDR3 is TGTGCCAGTTCGAAGACAGGTGGAAACTATGGCTACACCTTC. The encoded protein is CASSKTGGNYGYTF. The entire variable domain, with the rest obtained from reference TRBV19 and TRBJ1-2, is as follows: DGGITQSPKYLFRKEGQNVTLSCEQNLNHDAMYWYRQDPGQGLRLIYYSQIVNDFQKGDIAEGYSVSREKKESFPLTVTSAQKNPTAFYLCASSKTGGNYGYTFGSGTRLTVV.

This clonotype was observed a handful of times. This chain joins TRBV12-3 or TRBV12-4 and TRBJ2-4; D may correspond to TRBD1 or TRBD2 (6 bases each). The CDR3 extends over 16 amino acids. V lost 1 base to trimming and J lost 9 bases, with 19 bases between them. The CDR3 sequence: CASSLVGGGEGGIQYF. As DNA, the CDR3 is TGTGCCAGCAGTTTAGTAGGAGGGGGTGAGGGGGGCATTCAGTACTTC.

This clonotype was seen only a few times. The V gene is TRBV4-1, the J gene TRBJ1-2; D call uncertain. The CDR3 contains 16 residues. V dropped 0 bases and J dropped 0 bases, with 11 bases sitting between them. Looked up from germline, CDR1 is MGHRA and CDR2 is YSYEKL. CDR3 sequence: CASSQDRFGANYGYTF. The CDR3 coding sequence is TGCGCCAGCAGCCAAGACCGATTCGGGGCTAACTATGGCTACACCTTC.

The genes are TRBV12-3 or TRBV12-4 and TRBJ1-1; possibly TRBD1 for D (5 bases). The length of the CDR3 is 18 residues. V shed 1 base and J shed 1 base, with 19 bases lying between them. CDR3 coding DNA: TGTGCCAGCAGTTTAGAGATGGGACTGGGGCAATCGAACACTGAAGCTTTCTTT. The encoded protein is CASSLEMGLGQSNTEAFF.

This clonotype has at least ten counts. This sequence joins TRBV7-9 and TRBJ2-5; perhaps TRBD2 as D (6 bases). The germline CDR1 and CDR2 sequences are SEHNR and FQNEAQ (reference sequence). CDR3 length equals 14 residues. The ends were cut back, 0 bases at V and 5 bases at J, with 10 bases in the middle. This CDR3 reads CASSLARGGETQYF. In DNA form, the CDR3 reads TGTGCCAGCAGCTTAGCGCGGGGAGGCGAGACCCAGTACTTC.

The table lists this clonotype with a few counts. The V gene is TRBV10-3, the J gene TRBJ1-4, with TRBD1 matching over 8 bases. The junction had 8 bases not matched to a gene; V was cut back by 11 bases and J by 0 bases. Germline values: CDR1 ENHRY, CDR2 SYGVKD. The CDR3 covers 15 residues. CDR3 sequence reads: CASGQGSATNEKLFF. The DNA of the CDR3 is TGTGCCTCCGGACAGGGATCGGCAACTAATGAAAAACTGTTTTTT.

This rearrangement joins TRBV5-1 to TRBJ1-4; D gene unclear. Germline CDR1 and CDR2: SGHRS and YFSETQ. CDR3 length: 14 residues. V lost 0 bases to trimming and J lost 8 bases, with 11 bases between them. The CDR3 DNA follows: TGCGCCAGCAGCTTGGCGGACCCCCGAGAAAAACTGTTTTTT. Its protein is CASSLADPREKLFF.

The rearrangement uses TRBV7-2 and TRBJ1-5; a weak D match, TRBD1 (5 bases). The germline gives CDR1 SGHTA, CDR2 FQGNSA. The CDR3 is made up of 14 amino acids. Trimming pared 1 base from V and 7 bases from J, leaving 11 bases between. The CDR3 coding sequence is TGTGCCAGCAGCTTAGGGGGGATGGGGCAGCCCCAGCATTTT. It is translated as CASSLGGMGQPQHF. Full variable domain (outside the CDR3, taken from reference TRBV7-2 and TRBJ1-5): GAGVSQSPSNKVTEKGKDVELRCDPISGHTALYWYRQSLGQGLEFLIYFQGNSAPDKSGLPSDRFSAERTGGSVSTLTIQRTQQEDSAVYLCASSLGGMGQPQHFGDGTRLSIL.

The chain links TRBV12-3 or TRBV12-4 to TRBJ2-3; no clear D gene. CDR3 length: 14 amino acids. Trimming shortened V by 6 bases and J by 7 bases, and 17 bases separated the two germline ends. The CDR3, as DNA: TGTGCCAGCAGCCCTAACTGGGAACTTTATACGCAGTATTTT. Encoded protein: CASSPNWELYTQYF.

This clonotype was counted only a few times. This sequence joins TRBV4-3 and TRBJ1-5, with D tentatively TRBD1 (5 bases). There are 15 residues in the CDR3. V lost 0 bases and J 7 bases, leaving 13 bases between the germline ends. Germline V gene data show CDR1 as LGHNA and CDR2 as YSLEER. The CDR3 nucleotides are TGCGCCAGCAGCCAAGAGGGGGGAATGGGGCAGCCCCAGCATTTT. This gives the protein CASSQEGGMGQPQHF.

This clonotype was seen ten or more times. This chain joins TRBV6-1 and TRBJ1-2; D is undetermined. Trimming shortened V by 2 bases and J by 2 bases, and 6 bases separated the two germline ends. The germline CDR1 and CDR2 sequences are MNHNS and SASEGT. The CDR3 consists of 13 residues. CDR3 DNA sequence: TGTGCCAGCAGTGAAATGGGGAACTATGGCTACACCTTC. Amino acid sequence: CASSEMGNYGYTF.

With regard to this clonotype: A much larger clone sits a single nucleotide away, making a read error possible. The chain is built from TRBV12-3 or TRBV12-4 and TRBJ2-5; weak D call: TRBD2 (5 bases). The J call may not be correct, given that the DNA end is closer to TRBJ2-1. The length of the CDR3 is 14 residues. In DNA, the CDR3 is TGTGCCAGCACCGAAGCGCGAGGGCTCAATGAGCAGTTCTTC. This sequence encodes CASTEARGLNEQFF.

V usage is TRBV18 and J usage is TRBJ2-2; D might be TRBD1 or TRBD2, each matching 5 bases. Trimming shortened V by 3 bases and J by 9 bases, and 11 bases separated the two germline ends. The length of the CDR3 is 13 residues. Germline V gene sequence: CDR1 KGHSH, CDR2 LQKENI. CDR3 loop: CASSPGVWRELFF. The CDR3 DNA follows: TGTGCCAGCTCACCGGGGGTTTGGCGGGAGCTGTTTTTT.

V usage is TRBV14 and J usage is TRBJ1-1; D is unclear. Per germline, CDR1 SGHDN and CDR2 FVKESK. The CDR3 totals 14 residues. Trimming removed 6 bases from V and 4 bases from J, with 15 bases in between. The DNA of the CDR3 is TGTGCCAGCAGTCTCGTCGAGGTCGTCACTGAAGCTTTCTTT. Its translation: CASSLVEVVTEAFF.

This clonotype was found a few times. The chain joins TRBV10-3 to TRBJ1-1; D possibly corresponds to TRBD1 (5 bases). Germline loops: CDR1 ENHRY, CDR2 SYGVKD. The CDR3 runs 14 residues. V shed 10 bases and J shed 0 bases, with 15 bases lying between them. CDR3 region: CATQGQGLNTEAFF. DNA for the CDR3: TGTGCCACCCAGGGTCAGGGACTGAACACTGAAGCTTTCTTT.

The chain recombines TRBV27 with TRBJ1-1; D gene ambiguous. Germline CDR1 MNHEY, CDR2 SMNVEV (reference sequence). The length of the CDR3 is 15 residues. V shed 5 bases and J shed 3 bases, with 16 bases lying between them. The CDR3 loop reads CASSPVLGGDTEAFF. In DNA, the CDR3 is TGTGCCAGCAGTCCAGTTTTAGGCGGGGACACTGAAGCTTTCTTT.

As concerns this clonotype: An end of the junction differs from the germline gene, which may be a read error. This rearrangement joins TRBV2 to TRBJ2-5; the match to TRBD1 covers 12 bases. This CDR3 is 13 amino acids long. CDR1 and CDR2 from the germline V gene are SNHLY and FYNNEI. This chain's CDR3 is CASTGQGAETQCF. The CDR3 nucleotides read TGTGCCAGCACGGGACAGGGGGCTGAGACCCAGTGCTTC.